This T cell receptor (beta chain) was identified in a study of post-analysis software for immune sequencing data. Study-level findings and limits: Patients showed TRBV5-6, TRBV5-1 and TRBV20-1 among five TRBV segments more frequent than in controls.

From germline, CDR1 is MGHRA and CDR2 YSYEKL. CDR3 length: 15 residues. Unmatched junction bases numbered 6, after V lost 4 bases and J lost 1 base. Unique molecular identifiers featured in each of the TCR beta cDNA libraries. Each CDR3 protein gets one entry after TCRdb re-called the PCR reads with MiXCR. The table lists a few hundred thousand distinct CDR3 sequences, about a third of them singletons. Remarks on this clonotype: Its antigen is unknown.

The sequencing input was blood. The sequence was collected from a girl between 5 and 17 years old with multiple sclerosis. J is TRBJ2-7 and V is TRBV4-1; 8 nucleotides line up with TRBD1. This chain's CDR3 is CASSPGQGFSYEQYF. CDR3 nucleotide sequence: TGCGCCAGCAGCCCCGGACAGGGTTTTTCCTACGAGCAGTACTTC.